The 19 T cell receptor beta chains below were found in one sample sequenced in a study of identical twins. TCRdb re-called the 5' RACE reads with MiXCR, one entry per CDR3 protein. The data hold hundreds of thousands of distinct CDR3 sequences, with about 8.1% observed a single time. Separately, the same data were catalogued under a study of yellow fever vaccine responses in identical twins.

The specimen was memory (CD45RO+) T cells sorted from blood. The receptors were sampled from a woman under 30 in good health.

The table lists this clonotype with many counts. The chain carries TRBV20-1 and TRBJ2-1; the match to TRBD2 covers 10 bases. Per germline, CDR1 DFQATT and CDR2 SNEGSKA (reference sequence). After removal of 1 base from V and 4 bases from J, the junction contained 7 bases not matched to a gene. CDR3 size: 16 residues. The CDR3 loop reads CSARVVRTSGYNEQFF. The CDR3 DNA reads TGCAGTGCTAGAGTCGTGAGGACTAGCGGATACAATGAGCAGTTCTTC.

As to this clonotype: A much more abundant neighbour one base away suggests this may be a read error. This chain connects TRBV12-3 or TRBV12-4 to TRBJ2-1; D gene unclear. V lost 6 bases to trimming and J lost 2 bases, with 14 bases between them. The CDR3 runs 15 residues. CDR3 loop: CASSRIGAPYNEQFF. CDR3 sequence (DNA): TGTGCCAGCAGCCGTATCGGCGCCCCCTACAATGAGCAGTTCTTC.

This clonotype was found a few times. The CDR3 coding sequence is TGTGCCAGCAGCTTCGCAGGGGGGCTGAACACTGAAGCTTTCTTT. Its protein is CASSFAGGLNTEAFF. The chain links TRBV7-2 to TRBJ1-1; 7 bases are a match to TRBD1. Looked up from germline, CDR1 is SGHTA and CDR2 is FQGNSA. Trimming at V came to 3 bases and at J to 0 bases, leaving 4 bases not matched to a gene. The CDR3 totals 15 residues.

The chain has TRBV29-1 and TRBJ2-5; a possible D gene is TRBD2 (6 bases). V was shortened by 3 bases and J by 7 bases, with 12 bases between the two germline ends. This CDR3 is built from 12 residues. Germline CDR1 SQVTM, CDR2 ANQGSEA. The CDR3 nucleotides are TGCAGCGTTGACAGGGACGGGGGGACCCAGTACTTC. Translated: CSVDRDGGTQYF. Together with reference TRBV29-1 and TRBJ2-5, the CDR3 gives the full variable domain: SAVISQKPSRDICQRGTSLTIQCQVDSQVTMMFWYRQQPGQSLTLIATANQGSEATYESGFVIDKFPISRPNLTFSTLTVSNMSPEDSSIYLCSVDRDGGTQYFGPGTRLLVL.

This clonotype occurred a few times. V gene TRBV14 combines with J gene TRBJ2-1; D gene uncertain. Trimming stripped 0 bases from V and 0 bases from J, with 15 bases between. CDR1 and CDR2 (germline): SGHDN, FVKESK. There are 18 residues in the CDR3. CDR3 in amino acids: CASSQDRLWDYSYNEQFF. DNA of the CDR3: TGTGCCAGCAGCCAAGATAGACTGTGGGATTACTCCTACAATGAGCAGTTCTTC.

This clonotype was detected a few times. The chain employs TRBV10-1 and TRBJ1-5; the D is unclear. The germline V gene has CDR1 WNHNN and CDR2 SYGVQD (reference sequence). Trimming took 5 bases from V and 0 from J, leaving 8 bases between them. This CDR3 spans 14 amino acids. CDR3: CASSKRLSNQPQHF. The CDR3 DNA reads TGCGCCAGCAGTAAGCGGCTTAGCAATCAGCCCCAGCATTTT.

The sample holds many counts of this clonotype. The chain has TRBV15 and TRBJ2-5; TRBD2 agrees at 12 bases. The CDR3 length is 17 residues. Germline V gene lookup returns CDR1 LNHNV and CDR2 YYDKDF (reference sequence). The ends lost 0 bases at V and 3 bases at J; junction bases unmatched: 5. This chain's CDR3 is CATSRDSTSGGKETQYF. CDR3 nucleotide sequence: TGTGCCACCAGCAGAGATAGTACTAGCGGGGGGAAAGAGACCCAGTACTTC.

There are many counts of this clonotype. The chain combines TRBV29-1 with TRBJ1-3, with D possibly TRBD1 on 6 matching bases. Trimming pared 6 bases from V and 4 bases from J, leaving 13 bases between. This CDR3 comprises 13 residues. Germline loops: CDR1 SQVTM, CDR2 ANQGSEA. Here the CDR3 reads CSVVRDIGNTIYF. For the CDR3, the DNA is TGCAGCGTCGTTAGGGACATAGGAAACACCATATATTTT.

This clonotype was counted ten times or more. CDR3 residues: CASTGGRTGELFF. In DNA, the CDR3 is TGCGCCAGCACGGGAGGGCGGACCGGGGAGCTGTTTTTT. This sequence joins TRBV10-2 and TRBJ2-2, with 8 bases fitting TRBD2. With 7 bases clipped from V and 5 bases from J, the junction kept 3 bases outside the gene matches. This CDR3 region has 13 residues. Germline assignment: CDR1 WSHSY and CDR2 SAAADI.

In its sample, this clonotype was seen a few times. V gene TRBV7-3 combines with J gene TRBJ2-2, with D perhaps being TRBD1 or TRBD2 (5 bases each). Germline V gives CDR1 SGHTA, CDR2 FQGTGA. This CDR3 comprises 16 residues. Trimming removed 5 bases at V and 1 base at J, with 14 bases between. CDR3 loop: CASSPVVGGNTGELFF. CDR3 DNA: TGTGCCAGCAGCCCGGTTGTTGGGGGGAACACCGGGGAGCTGTTTTTT.

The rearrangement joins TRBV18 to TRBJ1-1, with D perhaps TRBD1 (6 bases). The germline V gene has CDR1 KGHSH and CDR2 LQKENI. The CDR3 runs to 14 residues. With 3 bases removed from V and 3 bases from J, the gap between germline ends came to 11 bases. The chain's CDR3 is CASSPIRGDTEAFF. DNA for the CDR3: TGTGCCAGCTCACCGATCAGGGGAGACACTGAAGCTTTCTTT.

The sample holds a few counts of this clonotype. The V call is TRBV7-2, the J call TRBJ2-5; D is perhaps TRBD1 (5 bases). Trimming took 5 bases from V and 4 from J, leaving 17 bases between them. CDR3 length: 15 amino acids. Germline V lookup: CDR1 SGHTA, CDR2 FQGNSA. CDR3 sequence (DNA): TGTGCCAGCAGCGTAGGGGTGGGCTATCTAGAGACCCAGTACTTC. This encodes CASSVGVGYLETQYF.

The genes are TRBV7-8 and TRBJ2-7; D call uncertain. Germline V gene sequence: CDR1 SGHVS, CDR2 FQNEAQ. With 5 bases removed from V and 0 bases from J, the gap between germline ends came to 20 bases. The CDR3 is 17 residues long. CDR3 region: CASSPARKTASSYEQYV. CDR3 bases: TGTGCCAGCAGCCCAGCCCGGAAAACTGCTAGCTCCTACGAGCAGTACGTC.

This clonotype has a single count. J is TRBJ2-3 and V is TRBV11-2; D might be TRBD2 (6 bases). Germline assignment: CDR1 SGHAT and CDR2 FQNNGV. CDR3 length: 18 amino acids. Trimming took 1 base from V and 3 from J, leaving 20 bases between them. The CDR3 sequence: CASSLGVVWEEDTDTQYF. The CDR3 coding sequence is TGTGCCAGCAGCTTAGGAGTAGTGTGGGAGGAGGATACAGATACGCAGTATTTT.

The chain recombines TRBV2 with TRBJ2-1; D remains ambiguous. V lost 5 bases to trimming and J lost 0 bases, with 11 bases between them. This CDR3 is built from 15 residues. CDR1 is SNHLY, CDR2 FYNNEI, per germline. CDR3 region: CASSPYSSSYNEQFF. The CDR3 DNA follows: TGTGCCAGCAGTCCCTACAGTAGCTCCTACAATGAGCAGTTCTTC.

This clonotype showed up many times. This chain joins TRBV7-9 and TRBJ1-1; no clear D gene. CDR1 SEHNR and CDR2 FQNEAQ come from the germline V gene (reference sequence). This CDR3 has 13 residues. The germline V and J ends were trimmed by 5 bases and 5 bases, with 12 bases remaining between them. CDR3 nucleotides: TGTGCCAGCAGCAGGGCGGTGACGACTGAAGCTTTCTTT. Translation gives CASSRAVTTEAFF.

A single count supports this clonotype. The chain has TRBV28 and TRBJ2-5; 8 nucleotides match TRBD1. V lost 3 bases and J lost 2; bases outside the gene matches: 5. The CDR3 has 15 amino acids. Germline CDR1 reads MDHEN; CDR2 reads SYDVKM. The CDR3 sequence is CASSFRQGPQETQYF. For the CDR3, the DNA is TGTGCCAGCAGTTTCCGACAGGGGCCACAAGAGACCCAGTACTTC.

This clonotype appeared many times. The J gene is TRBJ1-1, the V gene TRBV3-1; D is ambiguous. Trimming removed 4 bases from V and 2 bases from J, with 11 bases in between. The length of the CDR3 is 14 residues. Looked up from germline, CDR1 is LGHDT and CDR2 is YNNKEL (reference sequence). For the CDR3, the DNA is TGTGCCAGCAGCCTAGCCGTGGGTAACACTGAAGCTTTCTTT. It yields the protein CASSLAVGNTEAFF.

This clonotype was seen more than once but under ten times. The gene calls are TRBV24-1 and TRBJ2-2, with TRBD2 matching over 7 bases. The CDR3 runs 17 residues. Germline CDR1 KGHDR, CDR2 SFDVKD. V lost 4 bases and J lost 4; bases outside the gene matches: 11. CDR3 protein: CATSDKTGTISTGELFF. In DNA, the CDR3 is TGTGCCACCAGTGACAAAACCGGGACTATCAGCACCGGGGAGCTGTTTTTT.